The T cell receptor (beta chain) described here comes from a study of T-cell reconstitution after alpha-beta-depleted transplantation in children listed by TCRdb under 2016. General notes on the study: Using TCR repertoire profiling, the study followed T-cell immune reconstitution in a quantitative way in children after TCRalphabeta/CD19-depleted allogeneic hematopoietic cell transplantation.

The germline V gene yields SGHRS for CDR1 and YFSETQ for CDR2. Trimming removed 4 bases from V and 1 base from J; the gene matches leave 12 bases unexplained. Including the terminal cysteine and phenylalanine, the CDR3 comprises 17 residues. This entry keeps only the CDR3 DNA: 51 bases, framed from base 1. The sample's treatment or condition label is to be understood as: allogeneic hematopoietic cell transplantation with graft depleted of TCRalphabeta T cells and CD19 B cells. Transplant recipients were children who received TCRalphabeta/CD19-depleted allogeneic hematopoietic cell grafts. Libraries were made using PCR. TCRdb names Illumina HiSeq 2500 as the instrument used. Molecular barcoding was employed in the preparation of TCR libraries, with unique molecular identifiers being used to normalize TCRbeta repertoire quantification. The raw public data were reprocessed by TCRdb itself: fastp quality trimming at Q25, MiXCR clonotype calling, in-frame beta chains only. Records with the same CDR3 protein are collapsed into one entry carrying the most frequent genes and DNA. The sample data list roughly 100,000 distinct CDR3 sequences, and 7.5% to 9.5% of these were observed just once. Of the sample, roughly 15% falls within the top ten clones.

Overall results and qualifications from the work: About two months after transplant, the apparently early recovery of alphabetaT-cell counts reportedly depended on just several hundred clones that had expanded rapidly and came from non-depleted graft cells. In some patients, high TCRbeta diversity at day 60 was attributed to recipient T cells and intrathymic progenitors that had survived conditioning. Over subsequent months, a decline in hyperexpanded clone frequencies was noted, and after one year, T-cell counts and TCRbeta diversity were mostly ascribed to newly produced T cells.

Remarks on this clonotype: It has no known antigen specificity. The record has no base qualities; no much larger clone is one base away.

The sequence was obtained from a boy under 10 years old with acute lymphoblastic leukemia, due to receive a stem cell transplant. Sequencing used PBMCs, obtained before TCRalphabeta/CD19-depleted stem cell transplant. Recombination connected TRBV5-1 to TRBJ2-7, and TRBD2 aligns with 9 junction nucleotides. The CDR3 has the sequence CASSEILAGFSSYEQYF. The nucleotide sequence reads as follows: TGCGCCAGCAGCGAAATCCTAGCGGGGTTCAGTTCCTACGAGCAGTACTTC.